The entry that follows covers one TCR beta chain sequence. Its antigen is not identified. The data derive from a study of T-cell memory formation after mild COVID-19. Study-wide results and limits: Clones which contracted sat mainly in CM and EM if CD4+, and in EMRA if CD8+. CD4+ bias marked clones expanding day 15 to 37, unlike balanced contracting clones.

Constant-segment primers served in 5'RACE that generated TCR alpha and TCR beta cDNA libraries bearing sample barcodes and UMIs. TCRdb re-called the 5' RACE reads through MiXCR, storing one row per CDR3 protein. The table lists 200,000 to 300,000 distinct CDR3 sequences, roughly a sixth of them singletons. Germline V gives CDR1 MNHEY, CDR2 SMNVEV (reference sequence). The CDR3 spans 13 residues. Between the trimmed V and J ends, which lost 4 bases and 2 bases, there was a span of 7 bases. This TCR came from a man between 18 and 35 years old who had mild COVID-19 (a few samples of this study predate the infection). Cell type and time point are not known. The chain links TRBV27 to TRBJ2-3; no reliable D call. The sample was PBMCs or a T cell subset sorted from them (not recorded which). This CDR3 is CASSSSLTDTQYF. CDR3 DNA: TGTGCCAGCAGTTCCTCTCTCACAGATACGCAGTATTTT.